This T cell receptor (beta chain) was observed in a study of T cells expressing NK-cell markers. Study-level background: In the group of eight sequenced donors, seven were HCMV-seropositive and one was seronegative. Study findings and constraints: There were a few donors in whom these clonotypes also led the CD3+CD56-NKG2C+ fraction.

With respect to this clonotype: What it binds is unknown.

TCRdb reprocessed the 5' RACE reads and stores each CDR3 protein as one record, lacking DNA. Its listing shows around 280,000 distinct CDR3 sequences. Sequenced input: blood T cells: a sorted CD56 or NKG2C T cell subset, CD4+ or CD8+ T cells, or bulk PBMC T cells (not recorded which). This receptor was identified in a man between 18 and 29 years old in good health.

The CDR3 sequence is CASSALTGTSEKDDEQFF. This chain joins TRBV25-1 and TRBJ2-1; TCRdb selects TRBD2, and the lack of DNA leaves this call unchecked. From germline, CDR1 is MGHDK and CDR2 SYGVNS. This CDR3 comprises 18 residues.